This T cell receptor (beta chain) was captured in a study of T cells after posttransplantation cyclophosphamide. Points from the study as a whole: Skin or GI-infiltrating T cells shared few TRB sequences with blood.

CDR3 length: 15 residues. Germline CDR1 SGHNT, CDR2 YYREEE (reference sequence). V lost 0 bases and J 7 bases, leaving 16 bases between the germline ends. A single count supports this clone. Antigen specificity is unknown. The repertoire was sequenced with immunoSEQ multiplex PCR; TCRdb's copy has only in-frame clones and lacks some. The sample includes fewer than 60,000 clones, around 94% of them seen just once. The sequencing sample was made of PBMCs. This chain joins TRBV5-4 and TRBJ2-5, with TRBD2 as a possible D gene (6 bases). The clonotype comes from a woman in her 30s in good health and a related stem cell transplant donor. The CDR3 reads CASSLGARGMGTQYF. In nucleotides, the CDR3 is TGTGCCAGCAGCTTGGGGGCCCGGGGGATGGGGACCCAGTACTTC.